This entry is about one T cell receptor beta chain. Its antigen is undetermined. Primers used in a second PCR of roughly 7 to 11 cycles were a sample-barcoded 5' primer and a J-beta primer mix. TCRdb ran MiXCR on the 5' RACE reads and lists one entry per CDR3 protein. The data show roughly 2 million distinct CDR3 sequences, around 50% seen once. This sample was included in a study of blood T cells in healthy people across ages. General observations from the study: Shifts in expanded clonotypes may have been confounded by donor CMV status, which was unknown. While age rose, TCR beta diversity per million T cells dropped in a roughly linear way.

This TCR was sampled from a woman aged 35 to 49 in good health. The sequenced material came from blood.

CDR3 nucleotide sequence: TGCGCCAGCAGCGGGGGGCAGTCCTACAATGAGCAGTTCTTC. Its protein is CASSGGQSYNEQFF. The J gene is TRBJ2-1, the V gene TRBV5-1; the D call may be TRBD1 or TRBD2 (6 bases each). Germline lookup yields CDR1 SGHRS and CDR2 YFSETQ. The V end lost 4 bases, the J end lost 1 base, and 9 bases lay between the germline ends. The CDR3 covers 14 residues.